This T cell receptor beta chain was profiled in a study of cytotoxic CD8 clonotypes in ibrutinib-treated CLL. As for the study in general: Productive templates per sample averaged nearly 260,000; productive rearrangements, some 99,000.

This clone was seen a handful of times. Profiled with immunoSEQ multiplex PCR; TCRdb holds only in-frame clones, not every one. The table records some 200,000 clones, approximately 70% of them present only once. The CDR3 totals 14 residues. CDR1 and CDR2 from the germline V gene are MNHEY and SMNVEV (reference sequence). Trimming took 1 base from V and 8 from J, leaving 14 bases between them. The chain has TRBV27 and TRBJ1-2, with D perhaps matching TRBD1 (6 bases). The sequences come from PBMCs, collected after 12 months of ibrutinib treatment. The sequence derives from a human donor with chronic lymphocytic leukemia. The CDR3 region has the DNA TGTGCCAGCAGTTTATGGGAACAGGGTGGCGGCTACACCTTC. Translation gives CASSLWEQGGGYTF.